This T cell receptor (beta chain) was observed in a study of blood T cell repertoires in COVID-19. Study as a whole: Both acute and convalescent COVID-19 samples were obtained from the United States, Italy and Spain. PBMCs, B-cell-depleted T cells, or T cells were the source of the cDNA or gDNA that made up the material.

V trimming: 5 bases; J trimming: 5 bases; junction bases outside the gene matches: 12. CDR3 length equals 15 residues. Per germline, CDR1 SNHLY and CDR2 FYNNEI. In the study's own analysis: Reference gene primer amplification gave nucleated cell count estimates. TCRdb's table, derived via immunoSEQ multiplex PCR, lists solely in-frame clones and lacks some. D and trimming come from the DNA, and the V and J calls and clone size come from that table. Of roughly 200,000 clones in the sample, roughly 85% were seen once. The gene calls are TRBV2 and TRBJ2-7; TRBD2 agrees at 7 bases. Sequenced: peripheral blood. The source is a man in his 60s with acute or convalescent COVID-19. In nucleotides, the CDR3 is TGTGCCAGCAGTCTACCGGGGGGAGGGCCCGACGAGCAGTACTTC. Residues: CASSLPGGGPDEQYF.